These T cell receptor beta chains were read from a single sample in a study of T cells after somatic rescue of genetic block. Here immunoSEQ multiplex PCR was the method, and the copy in TCRdb shows in-frame clones only, minus some. The table shows 14,000 to 15,000 clones, with just over 70% occurring only once. Sequenced material: peripheral blood mononuclear cells (PBMCs). The receptors were sampled from a boy aged 10-17 years. Each CDR3 is given with its conserved first and last residue. The order of the fields is J gene, V gene, D gene, clone size, CDR3 protein, CDR3 DNA. D genes are given only for firm matches. Only part of the rows carry a size: once, few, many, or a class if the clone is expanded.

>TRBJ2-1|TRBV10-3|NA|NA
CAISESEGRSEQFF
TGTGCCATCAGTGAGTCGGAAGGCAGGTCGGAGCAGTTCTTC
>TRBJ2-7|TRBV10-3|TRBD2|NA
CAIKGGGTSGVGEQYF
TGTGCCATCAAAGGAGGGGGGACTAGCGGGGTTGGCGAGCAGTACTTC
>TRBJ2-5|TRBV27|NA|few
CASSSLRGETQYF
TGTGCCAGCAGTTCCCTGCGGGGCGAGACCCAGTACTTC
>TRBJ2-5|TRBV6-6|TRBD1|once
CASSLDRGETQYF
TGTGCCAGCAGCCTGGACAGGGGAGAGACCCAGTACTTC
>TRBJ2-3|TRBV5-1|TRBD1|NA
CASSFRGQGTDTQYF
TGCGCCAGCAGCTTCAGGGGACAGGGCACAGATACGCAGTATTTT
>TRBJ2-7|TRBV10-3|NA|once
CAISEWSAGEQYF
TGTGCCATCAGTGAGTGGTCCGCCGGCGAGCAGTACTTC
>TRBJ1-1|TRBV2|NA|few
CASSGQPMNTEAFF
TGTGCCAGCAGTGGGCAGCCTATGAACACTGAAGCTTTCTTT
>TRBJ1-2|TRBV28|NA|few
CASSYLDRNYGYTF
TGTGCCAGCAGTTACCTGGACAGAAACTATGGCTACACCTTC
>TRBJ2-7|TRBV7-9|NA|few
CASSPRWDSYEQYF
TGTGCCAGCAGCCCGAGGTGGGACTCCTACGAGCAGTACTTC
>TRBJ2-2|TRBV15|TRBD1|NA
CATSRHIYRQGAGELFF
TGTGCCACCAGCAGACATATATATCGACAGGGGGCGGGGGAGCTGTTTTTT
>TRBJ1-2|TRBV10-3|TRBD1|NA
CAISRRGPNYGYTF
TGTGCCATCAGCCGTAGGGGGCCTAACTATGGCTACACCTTC
>TRBJ1-2|TRBV7-9|NA|NA
CASSSRAGAGTF
TGTGCCAGCAGCTCCAGGGCGGGGGCCGGCACCTTC
>TRBJ2-3|TRBV6-5|NA|NA
CASSYGAESTDTQYF
TGTGCCAGCAGTTACGGGGCTGAAAGCACAGATACGCAGTATTTT
>TRBJ1-1|TRBV2|NA|NA
CASSEVWGHTEAFF
TGTGCCAGCAGTGAAGTTTGGGGGCACACTGAAGCTTTCTTT
>TRBJ2-3|TRBV4-1|TRBD2|NA
CASSSGLAGMSTDTQYF
TGCGCCAGCAGCTCCGGACTAGCGGGGATGAGCACAGATACGCAGTATTTT
>TRBJ2-7|TRBV9|TRBD2|NA
CASSAGRGSSGYAYEQYF
TGTGCCAGCAGCGCGGGTCGAGGGTCTAGCGGGTATGCCTACGAGCAGTACTTC
>TRBJ1-4|TRBV6-5|TRBD1|NA
CASSYWTGRSEKLFF
TGTGCCAGCAGTTACTGGACAGGGAGGAGTGAAAAACTGTTTTTT
>TRBJ2-7|TRBV10-3|NA|NA
CAIVSQPDRYEQYF
TGTGCCATCGTGTCCCAACCCGACAGATACGAGCAGTACTTC
>TRBJ2-5|TRBV29-1|NA|NA
CSAIESRGQYF
TGCAGCGCCATTGAGAGCAGAGGCCAGTACTTC
>TRBJ2-3|TRBV5-1|NA|NA
CASSLAGTVGSTDTQYF
TGCGCCAGCAGCTTGGCCGGCACAGTCGGTAGCACAGATACGCAGTATTTT
>TRBJ2-5|TRBV7-2|TRBD1|NA
CASSFTGGETQYF
TGTGCCAGCAGCTTCACAGGGGGGGAGACCCAGTACTTC